These 23 T cell receptor beta chains were all obtained from the same sample, sequenced in a study of cytomegalovirus exposure and HLA in healthy donors. Measured with immunoSEQ multiplex PCR; TCRdb has only the in-frame clones, and not every one. The table lists roughly 240,000 clones, around nine tenths of them singletons. The sequencing sample was made of PBMCs. These receptor sequences come from a man between 18 and 35 years old in good health and CMV-seronegative.

The chain uses TRBV5-4 and TRBJ2-5, with D possibly matching TRBD1 (5 bases). CDR3 length: 16 residues. Germline assignment: CDR1 SGHNT and CDR2 YYREEE (reference sequence). V dropped 3 bases and J dropped 2 bases, with 17 bases sitting between them. The CDR3 protein is CASSSGKERFQETQYF. The CDR3 DNA reads as TGTGCCAGCAGCTCAGGGAAAGAGAGGTTTCAAGAGACCCAGTACTTC.

The gene calls are TRBV30 and TRBJ2-5; TRBD2 might be the D (6 bases). Trimming pared 0 bases from V and 5 bases from J, leaving 10 bases between. CDR1 GTSNPN and CDR2 SVGIG come from the germline V gene (reference sequence). CDR3 length equals 13 residues. The DNA for the CDR3 is TGTGCCTGGAGTGTTACTAGCCTGGAGACCCAGTACTTC. Its protein product is CAWSVTSLETQYF.

V usage is TRBV4-3 and J usage is TRBJ1-2; 9 bases match TRBD1. Trimming took 2 bases from V and 4 from J; bases not matched to a gene: 8. The CDR3 runs to 16 residues. The germline gives CDR1 LGHNA, CDR2 YSLEER. The CDR3 loop reads CASSQNPTGQGYGYTF. The CDR3 coding sequence is TGCGCCAGCAGCCAAAACCCTACGGGACAGGGCTATGGCTACACCTTC.

The chain is built from TRBV7-9 and TRBJ1-4; 8 bases agree with TRBD1. This CDR3 comprises 15 residues. V shed 3 bases, J shed 6 bases, and the junction held 6 bases outside the gene matches. The germline V gene encodes CDR1 SEHNR and CDR2 FQNEAQ (reference sequence). The CDR3 protein is CASSFSGGGDEKLFF. The CDR3, as DNA: TGTGCCAGCAGCTTCTCAGGGGGCGGGGATGAAAAACTGTTTTTT. Full variable domain (missing parts from reference TRBV7-9 and TRBJ1-4): DTGVSQNPRHKITKRGQNVTFRCDPISEHNRLYWYRQTLGQGPEFLTYFQNEAQLEKSRLLSDRFSAERPKGSFSTLEIQRTEQGDSAMYLCASSFSGGGDEKLFFGSGTQLSVL.

The chain couples TRBV7-9 to TRBJ1-1; TRBD1 aligns across 8 bases. V gave up 4 bases and J gave up 4 bases; unmatched junction bases: 8. The CDR3 contains 15 residues. Germline V CDR1 and CDR2: SEHNR, FQNEAQ (reference sequence). This chain's CDR3 is CASSYAGGGGTEAFF. The CDR3 DNA is TGTGCCAGCAGCTACGCAGGGGGCGGCGGCACTGAAGCTTTCTTT.

The V gene is TRBV28, the J gene TRBJ1-1; D ambiguous. The CDR3 loop spans 10 amino acids. The V gene's germline CDR1 is MDHEN and CDR2 SYDVKM. V was clipped by 10 bases and J by 6 bases, with 9 bases between them. The CDR3 region has the DNA TGTGCCACCAATCGGGCTGAAGCTTTCTTT. Its translation is CATNRAEAFF. Based on the CDR3 plus reference TRBV28 and TRBJ1-1, the full variable domain is DVKVTQSSRYLVKRTGEKVFLECVQDMDHENMFWYRQDPGLGLRLIYFSYDVKMKEKGDIPEGYSVSREKKERFSLILESASTNQTSMYLCATNRAEAFFGQGTRLTVV.

The chain employs TRBV7-9 and TRBJ1-3; 7 bases are shared with TRBD1. The CDR3 has 15 residues. V shed 2 bases and J 3 bases; nucleotides not matched to a gene: 4. Germline V CDR1 and CDR2: SEHNR, FQNEAQ (reference sequence). The chain's CDR3 is CASSLQGGFGNTIYF. CDR3 sequence (DNA): TGTGCCAGCAGCTTACAAGGGGGCTTTGGAAACACCATATATTTT. The whole variable domain, filled in from reference TRBV7-9 and TRBJ1-3, reads DTGVSQNPRHKITKRGQNVTFRCDPISEHNRLYWYRQTLGQGPEFLTYFQNEAQLEKSRLLSDRFSAERPKGSFSTLEIQRTEQGDSAMYLCASSLQGGFGNTIYFGEGSWLTVV.

The chain carries TRBV6-5 and TRBJ2-7; 9 bases match TRBD1. V shed 8 bases and J 2 bases; nucleotides not matched to a gene: 4. The CDR3 spans 13 residues. Per the germline V gene, CDR1 is MNHEY and CDR2 is SVGAGI. The CDR3 reads CASSGTGTYEQYF. CDR3 bases: TGTGCCAGCTCCGGGACAGGGACCTACGAGCAGTACTTC.

The genes are TRBV13 and TRBJ1-5, with TRBD1 as a possible D gene (5 bases). Germline V gene sequence: CDR1 PRHDT, CDR2 FYEKMQ (reference sequence). This CDR3 spans 20 amino acids. With 1 base removed from V and 5 bases from J, the gap between germline ends came to 27 bases. The CDR3 DNA reads TGTGCCAGCAGCTTAGCCGCCCCGTCTGGCCGGGCAGGGCTACATCAGCCCCAGCATTTT. This codes for CASSLAAPSGRAGLHQPQHF.

The chain carries TRBV28 and TRBJ1-1; the D gene is possibly TRBD1 (5 bases). The V gene lost 10 bases and the J gene lost 4 bases, with 10 bases spanning the gap. This CDR3 has 11 residues. In germline, CDR1 is MDHEN, CDR2 SYDVKM. Here the CDR3 reads CATQGSTEAFF. As DNA, the CDR3 is TGTGCCACCCAGGGATCCACTGAAGCTTTCTTT.

V is TRBV23-1 and J is TRBJ2-7; possibly TRBD2 for D (6 bases). TRBV23-1 is annotated as an ORF whose role is uncertain. Trimming stripped 0 bases from V and 6 bases from J, with 24 bases between. The CDR3 runs 18 residues. In DNA, the CDR3 is TGCGCCAGCAGTCAATCACCGGCGGAGGGCACTAACCTTCGCGAGCAGTACTTC. Amino acid sequence: CASSQSPAEGTNLREQYF.

The chain joins TRBV6-5 to TRBJ2-3, with 9 bases matching TRBD2. There are 14 residues in the CDR3. Unmatched junction bases numbered 0, after V lost 4 bases and J lost 1 base. CDR1 is MNHEY, CDR2 SVGAGI, per germline. CDR3 in DNA: TGTGCCAGCAGTTTAGCGGGGGGCACAGATACGCAGTATTTT. Translated: CASSLAGGTDTQYF.

This clone was seen once. The rearrangement links TRBV2 to TRBJ2-3; TRBD1 aligns across 8 bases. The germline gives CDR1 SNHLY, CDR2 FYNNEI. V shed 5 bases and J 4 bases; nucleotides not matched to a gene: 20. This CDR3 comprises 19 residues. The CDR3 sequence: CASSRLSPGQDPVSDTQYF. The CDR3 nucleotides are TGTGCCAGCAGTCGCCTTTCCCCGGGACAGGACCCTGTTTCAGATACGCAGTATTTT. Together with reference TRBV2 and TRBJ2-3, the CDR3 gives the full variable domain: EPEVTQTPSHQVTQMGQEVILRCVPISNHLYFYWYRQILGQKVEFLVSFYNNEISEKSEIFDDQFSVERPDGSNFTLKIRSTKLEDSAMYFCASSRLSPGQDPVSDTQYFGPGTRLTVL.

The chain carries TRBV28 and TRBJ1-5, with D hard to call. The germline V gene has CDR1 MDHEN and CDR2 SYDVKM. This CDR3 comprises 14 residues. V was cut by 4 bases and J by 6 bases, with 13 bases left in between. The CDR3 here is CASSSTWSGQPQHF. Written as DNA, the CDR3 is TGTGCCAGCAGTTCTACATGGTCGGGTCAGCCCCAGCATTTT.

This clone was seen once. This chain connects TRBV27 to TRBJ2-7; 9 bases are a match to TRBD1. The V gene's germline CDR1 is MNHEY and CDR2 SMNVEV (reference sequence). The CDR3 runs to 17 residues. V gave up 0 bases and J gave up 0 bases; unmatched junction bases: 6. The CDR3 loop is CASSLSPGTGFSYEQYF. CDR3 nucleotides: TGTGCCAGCAGTTTATCGCCCGGGACAGGGTTCTCCTACGAGCAGTACTTC.

The J gene is TRBJ2-5, the V gene TRBV6-6; the match to TRBD1 covers 8 bases. The V gene's germline CDR1 is MNHNY and CDR2 SVGAGI (reference sequence). The CDR3 spans 15 residues. V lost 2 bases and J lost 3; bases outside the gene matches: 5. CDR3 coding DNA: TGTGCCAGCAGTTACACGACAGGGGACAAAGAGACCCAGTACTTC. Its translation is CASSYTTGDKETQYF.

The J gene is TRBJ1-6, the V gene TRBV27; D is perhaps TRBD1 (5 bases). The CDR3 extends over 14 amino acids. Germline V gives CDR1 MNHEY, CDR2 SMNVEV (reference sequence). Trimming took off 3 bases at V and 10 bases at J, with 13 bases between the two ends. In nucleotides, the CDR3 is TGTGCCAGCAGTTTCGGGGGGTTTGGGTCACCCCTCCACTTT. It is translated as CASSFGGFGSPLHF.

The V and J genes are TRBV6-5 and TRBJ2-5; TRBD1 matches 7 bases. With 8 bases clipped from V and 0 bases from J, the junction kept 3 bases outside the gene matches. The CDR3 runs to 13 residues. Germline V lookup: CDR1 MNHEY, CDR2 SVGAGI. The DNA for the CDR3 is TGTGCCAGCGGGACAGTAGACCAAGAGACCCAGTACTTC. This encodes CASGTVDQETQYF.

This chain links TRBV7-9 with TRBJ2-7; D is possibly TRBD2 (5 bases). The CDR3 extends over 13 amino acids. Trimming removed 5 bases from V and 7 bases from J, with 15 bases in between. The germline CDR1 and CDR2 sequences are SEHNR and FQNEAQ (reference sequence). The CDR3 here is CASSLDGMGEQYF. CDR3 sequence (DNA): TGTGCCAGCAGCCTAGACGGGATGGGGGAGCAGTACTTC.

This clone was detected a few times. The gene calls are TRBV7-2 and TRBJ2-3; no clear D. CDR1 is SGHTA, CDR2 FQGNSA, per germline. V shed 9 bases and J shed 4 bases, with 17 bases lying between them. This CDR3 comprises 14 residues. CDR3 sequence reads: CASKVTPAPDTQYF. The CDR3 nucleotides read TGTGCCAGTAAAGTGACTCCAGCGCCAGATACGCAGTATTTT.

V gene TRBV5-6 combines with J gene TRBJ2-7; 8 nucleotides match TRBD2. The CDR3 is made up of 15 amino acids. Germline assignment: CDR1 SGHDT and CDR2 YYEEEE. Germline trimming cut 4 bases from V and 4 bases from J; bases unmatched to any gene: 10. CDR3 protein: CASSPSGGRRYEQYF. CDR3 coding DNA: TGTGCCAGCAGCCCGTCGGGCGGGAGGCGGTACGAGCAGTACTTC.

The chain recombines TRBV6-4 with TRBJ1-2, with TRBD1 as a possible D gene (6 bases). This CDR3 has 11 residues. Germline CDR1 reads MRHNA; CDR2 reads SNTAGT. V shed 4 bases and J shed 6 bases, with 6 bases lying between them. The CDR3 sequence is CASSAGDGYTF. The DNA for the CDR3 is TGTGCCAGCAGTGCAGGGGATGGCTACACCTTC.

J is TRBJ1-2 and V is TRBV15; no definite D call. This CDR3 spans 15 amino acids. Germline-derived CDR1 and CDR2 are LNHNV and YYDKDF (reference sequence). V lost 2 bases to trimming and J lost 4 bases, with 14 bases between them. For the CDR3, the DNA is TGTGCCACCAGCAGATACACCGAACGGAGCTATGGCTACACCTTC. The encoded protein is CATSRYTERSYGYTF.